This T cell receptor (beta chain) was recorded in a study of blood T cell repertoires in COVID-19. Turning to the study itself: Samples of COVID-19 (acute and convalescent) were obtained from the United States, Italy and Spain.

V gave up 6 bases and J gave up 5 bases; unmatched junction bases: 15. The CDR3 length is 17 residues. Germline-derived CDR1 and CDR2 are SGHTA and FQGNSA. Participant-reported clinical history was the basis for cohort assignment. Generated by immunoSEQ multiplex PCR, the TCRdb table keeps only in-frame clones and is missing some. The top ten clones hold approximately 4.3% of a sample with 150,000 or so clones, around 90% of them seen once. The sample taken for sequencing was PBMCs or T cells enriched from blood (not recorded which). The clonotype was recovered from a woman aged 40 to 49 who had been exposed to COVID-19. V usage is TRBV7-2 and J usage is TRBJ2-2, with TRBD2 identical over 7 bases. The CDR3 coding sequence is TGTGCCAGCAGACCCGCCCGGGGAGGGAGAGGAACCGGGGAGCTGTTTTTT. Its protein is CASRPARGGRGTGELFF.